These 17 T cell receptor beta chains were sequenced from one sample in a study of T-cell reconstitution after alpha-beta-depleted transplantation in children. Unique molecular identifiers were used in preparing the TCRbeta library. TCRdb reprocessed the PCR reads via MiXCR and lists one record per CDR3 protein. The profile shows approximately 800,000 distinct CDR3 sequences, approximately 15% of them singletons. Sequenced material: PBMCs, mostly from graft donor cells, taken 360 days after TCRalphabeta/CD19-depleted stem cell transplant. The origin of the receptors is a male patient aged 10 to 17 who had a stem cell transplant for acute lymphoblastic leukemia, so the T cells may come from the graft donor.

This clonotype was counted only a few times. The CDR3 nucleotides are TGTGCCAGCAGCGCCGGGGGGCTAGCGGGAGATGAGCAGTTCTTC. It yields the protein CASSAGGLAGDEQFF. This chain connects TRBV9 to TRBJ2-1; 10 nucleotides match TRBD2. Germline-derived CDR1 and CDR2 are SGDLS and YYNGEE. V shed 3 bases, J shed 8 bases, and the junction held 8 bases outside the gene matches. This CDR3 has 15 amino acids. The full variable domain, in which reference TRBV9 and TRBJ2-1 provide the parts outside the CDR3, is DSGVTQTPKHLITATGQRVTLRCSPRSGDLSVYWYQQSLDQGLQFLIQYYNGEERAKGNILERFSAQQFPDLHSELNLSSLELGDSALYFCASSAGGLAGDEQFFGPGTRLTVL.

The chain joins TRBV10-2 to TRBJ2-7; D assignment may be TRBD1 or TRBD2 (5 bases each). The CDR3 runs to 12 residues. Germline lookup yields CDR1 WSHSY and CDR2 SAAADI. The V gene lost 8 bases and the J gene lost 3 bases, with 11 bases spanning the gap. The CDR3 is CASASGRYEQYF. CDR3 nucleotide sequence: TGCGCCAGCGCATCGGGACGCTACGAGCAGTACTTC.

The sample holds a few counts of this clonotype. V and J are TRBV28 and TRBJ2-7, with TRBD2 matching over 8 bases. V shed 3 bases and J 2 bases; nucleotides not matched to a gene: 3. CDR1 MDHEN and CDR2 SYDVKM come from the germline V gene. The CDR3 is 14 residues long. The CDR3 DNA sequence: TGTGCCAGCAGTTTGCCGGGAGGGGCCTACGAGCAGTACTTC. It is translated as CASSLPGGAYEQYF.

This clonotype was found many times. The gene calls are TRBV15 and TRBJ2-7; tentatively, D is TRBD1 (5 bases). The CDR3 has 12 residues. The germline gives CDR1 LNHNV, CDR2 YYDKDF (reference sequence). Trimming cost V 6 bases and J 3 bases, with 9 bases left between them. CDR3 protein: CATSGQGYEQYF. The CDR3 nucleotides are TGTGCCACCAGTGGTCAGGGCTACGAGCAGTACTTC.

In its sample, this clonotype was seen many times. CDR3 nucleotide sequence: TGCAGTGCTAGCGAGGGGCAGGGTGGCACAGATACGCAGTATTTT. It is translated as CSASEGQGGTDTQYF. The chain couples TRBV20-1 to TRBJ2-3; D tentatively fits TRBD1 or TRBD2 (5 bases each). The CDR3 is 15 residues long. V dropped 3 bases and J dropped 1 base, with 14 bases sitting between them. CDR1 and CDR2 from the germline V gene are DFQATT and SNEGSKA (reference sequence).

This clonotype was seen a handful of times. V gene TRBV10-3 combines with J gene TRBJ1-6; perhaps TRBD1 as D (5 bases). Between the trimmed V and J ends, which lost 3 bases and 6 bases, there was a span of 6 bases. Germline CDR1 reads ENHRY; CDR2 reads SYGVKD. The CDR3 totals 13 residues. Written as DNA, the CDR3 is TGTGCCATCAGTGAAGGGACTAATTCACCCCTCCACTTT. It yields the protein CAISEGTNSPLHF.

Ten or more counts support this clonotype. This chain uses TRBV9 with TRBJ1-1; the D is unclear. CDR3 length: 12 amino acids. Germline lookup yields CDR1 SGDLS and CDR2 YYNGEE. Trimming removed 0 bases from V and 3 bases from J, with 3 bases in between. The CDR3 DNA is TGTGCCAGCAGCGTAGTCCACACTGAAGCTTTCTTT. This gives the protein CASSVVHTEAFF.

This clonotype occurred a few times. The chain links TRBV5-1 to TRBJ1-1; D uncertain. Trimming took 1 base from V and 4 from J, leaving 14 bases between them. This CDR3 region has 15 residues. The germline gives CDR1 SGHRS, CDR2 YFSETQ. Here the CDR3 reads CASSLFMVKSTEAFF. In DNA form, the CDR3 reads TGCGCCAGCAGCTTGTTCATGGTTAAGAGCACTGAAGCTTTCTTT. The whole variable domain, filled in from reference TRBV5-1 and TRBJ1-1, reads KAGVTQTPRYLIKTRGQQVTLSCSPISGHRSVSWYQQTPGQGLQFLFEYFSETQRNKGNFPGRFSGRQFSNSRSEMNVSTLELGDSALYLCASSLFMVKSTEAFFGQGTRLTVV.

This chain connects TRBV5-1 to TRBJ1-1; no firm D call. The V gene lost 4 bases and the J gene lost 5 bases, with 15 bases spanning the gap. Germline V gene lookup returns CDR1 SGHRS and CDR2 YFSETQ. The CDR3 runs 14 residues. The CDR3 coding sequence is TGCGCCAGCAGCCCCCCCCAAGAGCCTACTGAAGCTTTCTTT. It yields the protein CASSPPQEPTEAFF.

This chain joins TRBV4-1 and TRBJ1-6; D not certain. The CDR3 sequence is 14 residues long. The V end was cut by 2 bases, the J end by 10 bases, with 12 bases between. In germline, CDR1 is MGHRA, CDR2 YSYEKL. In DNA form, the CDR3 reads TGCGCCAGCAGCCAACCCAGGTCAGGATCACCCCTCCACTTT. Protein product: CASSQPRSGSPLHF.

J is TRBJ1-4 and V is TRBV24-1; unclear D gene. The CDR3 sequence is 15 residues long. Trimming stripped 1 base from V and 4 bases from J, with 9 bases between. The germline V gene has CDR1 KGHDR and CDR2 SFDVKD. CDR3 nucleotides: TGTGCCACCAGTGATTTCAGTTGGAGTAATGAAAAACTGTTTTTT. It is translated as CATSDFSWSNEKLFF.

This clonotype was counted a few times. CDR3 DNA sequence: TGCAGTGCTGACCTTAACCTTAACTACGAGCAGTACTTC. Translated: CSADLNLNYEQYF. The chain carries TRBV20-1 and TRBJ2-7; D gene uncertain. The V and J ends lost 5 bases and 3 bases respectively, with 14 bases between them. The germline CDR1 and CDR2 sequences are DFQATT and SNEGSKA (reference sequence). The CDR3 loop spans 13 amino acids.

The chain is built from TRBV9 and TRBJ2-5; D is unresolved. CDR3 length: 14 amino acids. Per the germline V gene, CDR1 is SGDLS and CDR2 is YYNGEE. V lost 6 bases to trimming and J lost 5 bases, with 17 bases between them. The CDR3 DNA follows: TGTGCCAGCACCCCTCTAGTGGGGTGGGAGACCCAGTACTTC. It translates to CASTPLVGWETQYF.

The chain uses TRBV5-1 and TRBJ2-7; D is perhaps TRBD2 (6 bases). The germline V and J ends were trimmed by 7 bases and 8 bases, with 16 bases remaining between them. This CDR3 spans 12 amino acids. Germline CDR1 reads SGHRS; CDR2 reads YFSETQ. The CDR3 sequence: CASGDSGPKQYF. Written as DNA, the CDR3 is TGCGCCAGCGGGGATAGCGGTCCAAAGCAGTACTTC.

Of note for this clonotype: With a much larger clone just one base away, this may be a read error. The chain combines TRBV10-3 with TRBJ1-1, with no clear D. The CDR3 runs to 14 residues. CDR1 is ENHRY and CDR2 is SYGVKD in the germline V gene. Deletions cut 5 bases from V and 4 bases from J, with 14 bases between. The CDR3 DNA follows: TGTGCCATCAGTTTCATGGAAGGGTTCACTGAAGCTTTCTTT. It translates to CAISFMEGFTEAFF.

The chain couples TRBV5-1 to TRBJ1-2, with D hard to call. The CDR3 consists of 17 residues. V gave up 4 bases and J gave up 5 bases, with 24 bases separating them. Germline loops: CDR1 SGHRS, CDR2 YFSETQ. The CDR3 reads CASSGTMVSALLYGYTF. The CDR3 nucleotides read TGCGCCAGCAGCGGAACCATGGTGAGCGCCCTTCTGTATGGCTACACCTTC.

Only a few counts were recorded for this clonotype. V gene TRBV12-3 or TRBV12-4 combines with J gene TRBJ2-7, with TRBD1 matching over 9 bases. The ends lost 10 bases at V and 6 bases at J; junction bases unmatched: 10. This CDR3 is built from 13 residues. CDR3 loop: CATGQGLGPEQYF. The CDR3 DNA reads TGTGCCACGGGACAGGGACTCGGGCCCGAGCAGTACTTC.